The entry that follows covers one TCR beta chain sequence. This CDR3 is 13 amino acids long. Germline V gene lookup returns CDR1 SGHRS and CDR2 YFSETQ. Trimming cost V 4 bases and J 3 bases, with 10 bases left between them. This sample was taken from a study of blood T cell repertoires in COVID-19. For the study at large: Acute and convalescent COVID-19 specimens originated in the United States, Italy and Spain.

Original data processing: Reference gene primer amplification yielded estimated nucleated cell counts. Produced via immunoSEQ multiplex PCR; TCRdb's table is partial and in-frame only. That table is the source of V, J and clone size, and D and trimming were worked out from the DNA. The table lists about 230,000 clones, 70% to 90% of them singletons. The chain uses TRBV5-1 and TRBJ1-1; D call uncertain. The specimen was peripheral blood. The clonotype originates from a man aged 35 to 55 with acute or convalescent COVID-19. The CDR3 region is CASSGRADTEAFF. Here the CDR3 DNA reads TGCGCCAGCAGCGGGAGGGCCGACACTGAAGCTTTCTTT. Variable domain in full (rest from reference TRBV5-1 and TRBJ1-1): KAGVTQTPRYLIKTRGQQVTLSCSPISGHRSVSWYQQTPGQGLQFLFEYFSETQRNKGNFPGRFSGRQFSNSRSEMNVSTLELGDSALYLCASSGRADTEAFFGQGTRLTVV.